The clone carrying this T cell receptor beta chain was detected only a few times. Read data end 3 residues before the CDR3 end; the end is taken from the germline J gene. The sample is drawn from a study of T cell clonality in common variable immunodeficiency. CDR1 and CDR2 from the germline V gene are SGHDT and YYEEEE. The CDR3 contains 14 residues. Only in-frame clones appear in the TCRdb table, and some are missing; sequencing was by immunoSEQ multiplex PCR. Observed in the sample are roughly 55,000 clones, none of them singletons. The source material was peripheral blood mononuclear cells. This sequence joins TRBV5-6 and TRBJ2-2, with TRBD1 identical over 11 bases. The clonotype comes from a person aged 18 to 69 in good health. Here the CDR3 reads CASSRDRGNEKLFF. Incomplete CDR3 DNA: TGTGCCAGCAGCCGGGACAGGGGGAATGAAAAG.